Shown below are 23 T cell receptor beta chains from a single sample sequenced in a study of blood T cell repertoires in COVID-19. The protocol was immunoSEQ multiplex PCR, while the TCRdb copy is restricted to in-frame clones and leaves out a portion. In the table there are 150,000 or so clones, 75% to 85% of which are singletons. The sample was peripheral blood. Receptors originate from a woman aged 70 to 79 with COVID-19, enrolled during active disease.

The chain couples TRBV18 to TRBJ1-2, with D perhaps matching TRBD1 (6 bases). Trimming shortened V by 3 bases and J by 8 bases, and 19 bases separated the two germline ends. The germline CDR1 and CDR2 sequences are KGHSH and LQKENI. The CDR3 consists of 15 residues. CDR3 amino acids: CASSPQTGPRGGYTF. CDR3 coding DNA: TGTGCCAGCTCACCTCAGACCGGACCGAGGGGGGGCTACACCTTC.

This clone appeared a few times. The V gene is TRBV6-1, the J gene TRBJ2-7; no definite D call. Germline CDR1 and CDR2: MNHNS and SASEGT. The germline V and J ends were trimmed by 3 bases and 3 bases, with 3 bases remaining between them. The CDR3 is made up of 11 amino acids. The CDR3 region is CASSDHYEQYF. The CDR3 DNA reads as TGTGCCAGCAGTGACCACTACGAGCAGTACTTC.

This chain connects TRBV7-3 to TRBJ2-1; 8 bases map to TRBD2. CDR3 size: 16 residues. Unmatched junction bases numbered 8, after V lost 1 base and J lost 6 bases. Germline CDR1 SGHTA, CDR2 FQGTGA. This CDR3 reads CASSLMGTRVANEQFF. The CDR3 bases are TGTGCCAGCAGCTTAATGGGGACTAGGGTGGCCAATGAGCAGTTCTTC.

The rearrangement links TRBV10-3 to TRBJ1-1; no clear D gene. The CDR3 length is 13 residues. CDR1 and CDR2 from the germline V gene are ENHRY and SYGVKD. Trimming left V 9 bases short and J 3 bases short, with 14 bases between. The CDR3 region is CAMSREMDTEAFF. As DNA, the CDR3 is TGTGCCATGTCCCGGGAGATGGACACTGAAGCTTTCTTT.

This sequence joins TRBV4-2 and TRBJ2-3; 13 bases fit TRBD2. CDR3 size: 14 residues. After removal of 6 bases from V and 6 bases from J, the junction contained 3 bases not matched to a gene. Germline V gives CDR1 LGHNA, CDR2 YNFKEQ. As DNA, the CDR3 is TGTGCCAGCAGGACTAGCGGGGGGTCGGATACGCAGTATTTT. It codes for CASRTSGGSDTQYF.

This chain uses TRBV5-6 with TRBJ1-2; 12 bases are a match to TRBD1. CDR3 size: 16 residues. CDR1 is SGHDT and CDR2 is YYEEEE in the germline V gene. The ends lost 4 bases at V and 8 bases at J; junction bases unmatched: 12. CDR3 in DNA: TGTGCCAGCAGCCCAACGGAGGGACAGGGGGCTAAGGGCTACACCTTC. It specifies CASSPTEGQGAKGYTF.

This chain joins TRBV19 and TRBJ1-5; D is unresolved. V lost 3 bases to trimming and J lost 4 bases, with 13 bases between them. Per the germline V gene, CDR1 is LNHDA and CDR2 is SQIVND (reference sequence). The CDR3 runs to 15 residues. The CDR3 coding sequence is TGTGCCAGTAGTATTCCGGGAGCCCATAATCAGCCCCAGCATTTT. Translating gives CASSIPGAHNQPQHF.

The rearrangement links TRBV19 to TRBJ1-1; the match to TRBD1 covers 8 bases. Germline V CDR1 and CDR2: LNHDA, SQIVND (reference sequence). The CDR3 is 16 residues long. The V gene end was trimmed by 5 bases and the J gene end by 4 bases; junction bases not matched to a gene: 12. The CDR3: CASSPQGGIGVTEAFF. CDR3 coding DNA: TGTGCCAGTAGTCCACAGGGGGGGATTGGGGTCACTGAAGCTTTCTTT.

The V and J genes are TRBV30 and TRBJ1-6; 8 positions match TRBD1. Germline trimming cut 8 bases from V and 10 bases from J; bases unmatched to any gene: 13. CDR3 length: 14 residues. Germline assignment: CDR1 GTSNPN and CDR2 SVGIG (reference sequence). For the CDR3, the DNA is TGTGCCCTAGACAGGGGAGGAGGGGGGTCACCCCTCCACTTT. This gives the protein CALDRGGGGSPLHF.

The chain uses TRBV7-3 and TRBJ2-5, with 8 bases fitting TRBD2. V dropped 4 bases and J dropped 4; count of bases not matched to a gene: 5. There are 14 residues in the CDR3. Germline CDR1 SGHTA, CDR2 FQGTGA. CDR3 region: CASSSGLAGETQYF. DNA of the CDR3: TGTGCCAGCAGCTCAGGACTAGCAGGAGAGACCCAGTACTTC.

This clone was counted once. The rearrangement joins TRBV28 to TRBJ2-5, with 7 bases aligning to TRBD2. The V and J ends lost 5 bases and 6 bases, in that order; junction bases with no gene match: 12. The CDR3 is made up of 15 amino acids. Germline V CDR1 and CDR2: MDHEN, SYDVKM. CDR3 sequence: CASSPSVGRGKTQYF. As DNA, the CDR3 is TGTGCCAGCAGTCCAAGTGTGGGGAGGGGCAAGACCCAGTACTTC.

The rearrangement joins TRBV15 to TRBJ2-4; D perhaps matches TRBD2 (7 bases). CDR1 and CDR2 from the germline V gene are LNHNV and YYDKDF (reference sequence). V lost 3 bases to trimming and J lost 5 bases, with 17 bases between them. The CDR3 spans 16 residues. In DNA form, the CDR3 reads TGTGCCACCAGCAGCGGGGAGGGGGTCGGGGAAAACATTCAGTACTTC. Translating it yields CATSSGEGVGENIQYF.

The V call is TRBV18, the J call TRBJ2-7; tentative D call: TRBD1 (5 bases). V lost 4 bases and J 0 bases, leaving 19 bases between the germline ends. Per the germline V gene, CDR1 is KGHSH and CDR2 is LQKENI. The CDR3 runs 17 residues. This CDR3 reads CASSLLTPGSSSYEQYF. CDR3 nucleotides: TGTGCCAGCTCACTCCTTACCCCAGGGTCCAGCTCCTACGAGCAGTACTTC.

The sample holds one count of this clone. This chain connects TRBV24-1 to TRBJ2-1, with 8 nucleotides matching TRBD2. Germline loops: CDR1 KGHDR, CDR2 SFDVKD. Unmatched junction bases numbered 10, after V lost 3 bases and J lost 7 bases. The CDR3 length is 16 residues. CDR3 amino acids: CATSDPTGGPGNEQFF. CDR3 DNA: TGTGCCACCAGTGATCCAACGGGGGGGCCGGGAAATGAGCAGTTCTTC.

The DNA for the CDR3 is TGTGCCAGCAGCCCCAAGGGGTTAGGGAACGAGCAGTACTTC. It codes for CASSPKGLGNEQYF. The J gene is TRBJ2-7, the V gene TRBV13; D is possibly TRBD1 (5 bases). V was cut by 5 bases and J by 5 bases, with 16 bases left in between. Germline CDR1 PRHDT, CDR2 FYEKMQ (reference sequence). This CDR3 region has 14 residues.

The CDR3 nucleotides read TGCGCCAGCGCCCCGACTAGCGGGGAACGTGAGCAGTACTTC. It specifies CASAPTSGEREQYF. The chain has TRBV5-1 and TRBJ2-7, with 11 positions matching TRBD2. After removal of 7 bases from V and 7 bases from J, the junction contained 10 bases not matched to a gene. Germline values: CDR1 SGHRS, CDR2 YFSETQ. The CDR3 totals 14 residues.

To note about this clone: This same CDR3 is encoded by further DNA sequences in the sample. The V gene is TRBV19, the J gene TRBJ2-7; TRBD2 is a possible D gene (5 bases). Germline CDR1 reads LNHDA; CDR2 reads SQIVND (reference sequence). The CDR3 has 13 residues. The V gene lost 5 bases and the J gene lost 3 bases, with 11 bases spanning the gap. CDR3 nucleotides: TGTGCCAGTAGTGTCGACGGGATCTACGAGCAGTACTTC. Protein product: CASSVDGIYEQYF.

V usage is TRBV28 and J usage is TRBJ1-5, with TRBD1 identical over 10 bases. The CDR3 length is 14 residues. Germline values: CDR1 MDHEN, CDR2 SYDVKM. The V and J ends lost 6 bases and 7 bases, in that order; junction bases with no gene match: 6. The CDR3 region has the DNA TGTGCCAGCAGATTGACAGGGGGCGAACAGCCCCAGCATTTT. As protein: CASRLTGGEQPQHF.

The table lists this clone with a few counts. The V and J genes are TRBV7-2 and TRBJ2-5, with 7 positions matching TRBD2. Germline trimming cut 7 bases from V and 5 bases from J; bases unmatched to any gene: 7. Germline V gene lookup returns CDR1 SGHTA and CDR2 FQGNSA. This CDR3 is built from 13 residues. CDR3 loop: CASNLGREETQYF. CDR3 nucleotide sequence: TGTGCCAGCAATCTAGGGCGGGAGGAGACCCAGTACTTC.

The chain couples TRBV7-9 to TRBJ1-5, with 8 bases matching TRBD1. Germline V gene data show CDR1 as SEHNR and CDR2 as FQNEAQ (reference sequence). Trimming cost V 1 base and J 4 bases; bases outside gene matches: 3. The CDR3 contains 15 residues. The CDR3 here is CASSLGTGMNQPQHF. In DNA, the CDR3 is TGTGCCAGCAGCTTAGGGACAGGGATGAATCAGCCCCAGCATTTT. Full variable domain (outside the CDR3, taken from reference TRBV7-9 and TRBJ1-5): DTGVSQNPRHKITKRGQNVTFRCDPISEHNRLYWYRQTLGQGPEFLTYFQNEAQLEKSRLLSDRFSAERPKGSFSTLEIQRTEQGDSAMYLCASSLGTGMNQPQHFGDGTRLSIL.

The rearrangement uses TRBV27 and TRBJ2-7; the D is unclear. The CDR3 length is 14 residues. Trimming cost V 2 bases and J 3 bases, with 11 bases left between them. CDR1 and CDR2 (germline): MNHEY, SMNVEV (reference sequence). The CDR3, as DNA: TGTGCCAGCAGTTTAAAGCTGTCGGGCTACGAGCAGTACTTC. Amino acids: CASSLKLSGYEQYF.

The J gene is TRBJ1-3, the V gene TRBV19; 8 bases match TRBD1. Germline CDR1 and CDR2: LNHDA and SQIVND (reference sequence). This CDR3 region has 17 residues. The junction had 8 bases not matched to a gene; V was cut back by 4 bases and J by 0 bases. This CDR3 is CASSTSTGAFSGNTIYF. As DNA, the CDR3 is TGTGCCAGTAGTACCTCGACAGGGGCTTTCTCTGGAAACACCATATATTTT.

The rearrangement joins TRBV7-2 to TRBJ2-5; the D gene is possibly TRBD2 (6 bases). The germline V gene encodes CDR1 SGHTA and CDR2 FQGNSA. The V and J ends lost 5 bases and 0 bases respectively, with 13 bases between them. This CDR3 is 15 amino acids long. CDR3 amino acids: CASSLIAEHQETQYF. The CDR3 DNA sequence: TGTGCCAGCAGCCTCATAGCGGAACACCAAGAGACCCAGTACTTC.